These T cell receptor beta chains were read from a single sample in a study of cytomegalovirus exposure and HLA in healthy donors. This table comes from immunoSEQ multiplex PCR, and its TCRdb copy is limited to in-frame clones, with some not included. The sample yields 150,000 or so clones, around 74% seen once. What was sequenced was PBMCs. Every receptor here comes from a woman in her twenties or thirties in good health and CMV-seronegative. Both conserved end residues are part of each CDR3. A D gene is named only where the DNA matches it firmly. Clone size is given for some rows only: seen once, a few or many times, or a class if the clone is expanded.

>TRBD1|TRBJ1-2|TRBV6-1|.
CASSEHRGREVTF
TGTGCCAGCAGCGAGCACAGGGGGCGGGAGGTTACCTTC
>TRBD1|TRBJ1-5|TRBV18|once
CASSGQAYNQPQHF
TGTGCCAGCTCGGGACAGGCTTACAATCAGCCCCAGCATTTT
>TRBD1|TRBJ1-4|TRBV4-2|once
CASSQGETGGNEKLFF
TGTGCCAGCAGCCAAGGGGAAACAGGGGGTAATGAAAAACTGTTTTTT
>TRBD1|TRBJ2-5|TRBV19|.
CANSRGQGETQYF
TGTGCCAATAGTAGAGGACAGGGTGAGACCCAGTACTTC
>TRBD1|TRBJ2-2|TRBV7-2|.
CASRLDGTGGTGELFF
TGTGCCAGCAGATTAGACGGGACAGGGGGCACCGGGGAGCTGTTTTTT
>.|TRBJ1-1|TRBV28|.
CASSSILTANF
TGTGCCAGCAGTTCAATTTTGACAGCTAACTTT
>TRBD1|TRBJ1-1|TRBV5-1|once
CASSPDREGGNGLAFF
TGCGCCAGCAGCCCAGACAGGGAAGGGGGCAATGGTCTGGCTTTCTTT
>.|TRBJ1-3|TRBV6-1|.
CASSEPGTGSTIYF
TGTGCCAGCAGTGAACCGGGGACTGGGAGCACCATATATTTT
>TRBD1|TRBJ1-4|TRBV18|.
CASSLMIEQGTNEKLFF
TGTGCCAGCTCACTCATGATAGAACAGGGGACAAATGAAAAACTGTTTTTT
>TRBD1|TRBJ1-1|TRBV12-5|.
CASGPQGATNTEAFF
TGTGCTAGTGGCCCGCAGGGGGCGACGAACACTGAAGCTTTCTTT
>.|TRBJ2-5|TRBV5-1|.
CASSLTQETQYF
TGCGCCAGCAGCTTGACTCAAGAGACCCAGTACTTC
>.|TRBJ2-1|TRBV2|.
CASSRREEQFF
TGTGCCAGCAGTAGAAGGGAGGAGCAGTTCTTC
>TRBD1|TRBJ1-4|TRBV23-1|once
CASSQEKSGGDKLFF
TGCGCCAGCAGTCAAGAGAAGTCAGGGGGTGACAAACTGTTTTTT
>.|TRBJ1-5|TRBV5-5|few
CASSTAGKNQPQHF
TGTGCCAGCAGCACAGCAGGAAAAAATCAGCCCCAGCATTTT
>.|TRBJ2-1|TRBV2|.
CASTRASSYNEQFF
TGTGCCAGCACTCGAGCGAGCTCCTACAATGAGCAGTTCTTC
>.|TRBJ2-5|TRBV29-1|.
CSVRLAGTETQYF
TGCAGCGTTCGCTTGGCAGGCACAGAGACCCAGTACTTC
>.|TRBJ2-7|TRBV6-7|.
CASSYSHYEQYF
TGTGCCAGCAGTTACTCCCACTACGAGCAGTACTTC
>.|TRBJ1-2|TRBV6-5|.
CASSYSEGAGGYTF
TGTGCCAGCAGTTACTCGGAGGGCGCGGGTGGCTACACCTTC
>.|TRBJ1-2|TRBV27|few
CASKDPGLSYGYTF
TGTGCCAGCAAGGATCCGGGACTGTCTTATGGCTACACCTTC
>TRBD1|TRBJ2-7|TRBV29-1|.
CSVNLRGTGASYEQYF
TGCAGCGTTAACCTCCGAGGGACAGGGGCATCCTACGAGCAGTACTTC
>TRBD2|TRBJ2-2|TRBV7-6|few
CASSSGGSRTGELFF
TGTGCCAGCAGCTCCGGCGGGAGTCGCACCGGGGAGCTGTTTTTT
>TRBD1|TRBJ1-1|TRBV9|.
CASSPRGPGQGYTEAFF
TGTGCCAGCAGCCCGAGAGGCCCCGGACAGGGGTATACTGAAGCTTTCTTT
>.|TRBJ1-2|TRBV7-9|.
CASSLGFGDYGYTF
TGTGCCAGCAGCTTAGGTTTCGGGGACTATGGCTACACCTTC
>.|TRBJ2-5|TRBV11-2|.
CASSLGLAETQYF
TGTGCCAGCAGCTTGGGCCTAGCGGAGACCCAGTACTTC
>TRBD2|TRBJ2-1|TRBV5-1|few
CASRDSGGSTEQFF
TGCGCCAGCCGCGATAGCGGGGGGAGTACTGAGCAGTTCTTC
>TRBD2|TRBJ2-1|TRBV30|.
CAWSVFQRGGANEQFF
TGTGCCTGGAGTGTATTTCAGCGGGGGGGCGCGAATGAGCAGTTCTTC
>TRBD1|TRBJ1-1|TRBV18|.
CASSPFPGGMNTEAFF
TGTGCCAGCTCACCGTTCCCAGGGGGAATGAACACTGAAGCTTTCTTT